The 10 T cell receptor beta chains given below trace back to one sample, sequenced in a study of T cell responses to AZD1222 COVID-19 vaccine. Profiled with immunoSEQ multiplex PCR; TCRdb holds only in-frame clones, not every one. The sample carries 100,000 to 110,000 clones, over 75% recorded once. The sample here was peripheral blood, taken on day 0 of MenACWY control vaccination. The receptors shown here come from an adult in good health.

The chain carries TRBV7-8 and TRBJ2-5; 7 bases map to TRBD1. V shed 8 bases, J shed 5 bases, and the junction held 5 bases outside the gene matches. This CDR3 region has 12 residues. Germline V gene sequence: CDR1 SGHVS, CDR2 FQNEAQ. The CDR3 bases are TGTGCCAGCCGACAGGGCGGGGAGACCCAGTACTTC. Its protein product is CASRQGGETQYF.

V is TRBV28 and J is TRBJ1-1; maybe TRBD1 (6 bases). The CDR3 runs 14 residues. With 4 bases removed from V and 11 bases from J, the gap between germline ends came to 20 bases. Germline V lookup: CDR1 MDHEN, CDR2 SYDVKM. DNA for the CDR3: TGTGCCAGCAGTTCGCCCGACAGGTGGACGGAGGCTTTCTTT. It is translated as CASSSPDRWTEAFF.

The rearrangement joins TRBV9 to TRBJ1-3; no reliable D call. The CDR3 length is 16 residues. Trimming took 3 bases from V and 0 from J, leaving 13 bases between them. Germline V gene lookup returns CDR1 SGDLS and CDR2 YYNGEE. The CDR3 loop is CASSASSAHSGNTIYF. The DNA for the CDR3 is TGTGCCAGCAGCGCCTCCAGCGCGCACTCTGGAAACACCATATATTTT.

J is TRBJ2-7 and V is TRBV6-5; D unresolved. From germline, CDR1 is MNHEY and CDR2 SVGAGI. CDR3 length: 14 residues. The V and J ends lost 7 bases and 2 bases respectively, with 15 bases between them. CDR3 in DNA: TGTGCCAGCAAGAGGAGTTCCTACACCTACGAGCAGTACTTC. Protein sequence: CASKRSSYTYEQYF.

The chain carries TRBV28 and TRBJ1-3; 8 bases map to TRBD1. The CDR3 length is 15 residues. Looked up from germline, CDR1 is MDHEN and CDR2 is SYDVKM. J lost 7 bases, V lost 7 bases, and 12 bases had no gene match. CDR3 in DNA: TGTGCCAGCACCTTATCAGACAGGGGTCCTAACACCATATATTTT. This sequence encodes CASTLSDRGPNTIYF. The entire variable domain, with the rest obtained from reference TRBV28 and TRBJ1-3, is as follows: DVKVTQSSRYLVKRTGEKVFLECVQDMDHENMFWYRQDPGLGLRLIYFSYDVKMKEKGDIPEGYSVSREKKERFSLILESASTNQTSMYLCASTLSDRGPNTIYFGEGSWLTVV.

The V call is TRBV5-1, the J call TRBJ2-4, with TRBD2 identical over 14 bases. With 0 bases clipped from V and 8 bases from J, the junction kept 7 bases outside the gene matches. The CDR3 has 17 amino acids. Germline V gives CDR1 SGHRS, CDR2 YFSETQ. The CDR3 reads CASSLEGTSGSVDIQYF. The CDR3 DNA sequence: TGCGCCAGCAGCTTGGAAGGGACTAGCGGGAGTGTAGACATTCAGTACTTC.

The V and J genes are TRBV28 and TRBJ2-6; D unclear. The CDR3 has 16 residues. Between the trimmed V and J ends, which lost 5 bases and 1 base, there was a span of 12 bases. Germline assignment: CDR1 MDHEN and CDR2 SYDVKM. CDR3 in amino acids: CASSPTLGSGANVLTF. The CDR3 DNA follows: TGTGCCAGCAGTCCTACACTCGGGTCTGGGGCCAACGTCCTGACTTTC.

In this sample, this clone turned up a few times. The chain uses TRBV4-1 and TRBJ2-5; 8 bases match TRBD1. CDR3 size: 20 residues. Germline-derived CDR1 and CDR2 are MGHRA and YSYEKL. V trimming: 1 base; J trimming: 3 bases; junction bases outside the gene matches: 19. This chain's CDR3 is CASSQAPIWLARDRKETQYF. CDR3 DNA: TGCGCCAGCAGCCAAGCCCCTATCTGGCTTGCACGGGACAGGAAAGAGACCCAGTACTTC.

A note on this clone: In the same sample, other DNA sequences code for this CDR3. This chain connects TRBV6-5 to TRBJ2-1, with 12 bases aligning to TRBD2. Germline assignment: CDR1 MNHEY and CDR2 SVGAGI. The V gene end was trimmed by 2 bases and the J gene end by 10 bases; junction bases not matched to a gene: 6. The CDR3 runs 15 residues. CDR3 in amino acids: CASSYPGLAGREQFF. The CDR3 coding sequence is TGTGCCAGCAGTTACCCTGGACTAGCGGGGCGAGAGCAGTTCTTC.

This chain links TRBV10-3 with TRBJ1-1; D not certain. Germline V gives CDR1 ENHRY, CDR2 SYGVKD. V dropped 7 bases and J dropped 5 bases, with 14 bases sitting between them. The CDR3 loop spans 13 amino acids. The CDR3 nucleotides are TGTGCCATCAATGTCGCCGGAGGGACTGAAGCTTTCTTT. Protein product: CAINVAGGTEAFF.